This T cell receptor (beta chain) was sequenced during a study of early T cells in non-severe SARS-CoV-2 infection. Across the whole study: RNA in bulk from unsorted whole blood was sequenced, and chains were unpaired.

This clonotype was detected a few times. The antigen remains undetermined. Study-wide findings and caveats: Using VDJdb, the matching emphasized anti-spike CD8 responses while missing private and CD4 specificities.

CDR1 is SQVTM, CDR2 ANQGSEA, per germline. The V gene lost 5 bases and the J gene lost 4 bases, with 15 bases spanning the gap. This CDR3 has 14 residues. Unique molecular identifiers were affixed to single, distinct cDNA molecules. TCRdb re-derived calls from the 5' RACE reads in MiXCR, one entry per CDR3 protein. This sample carries about 60,000 distinct CDR3 sequences, about 19% of them seen once, and the ten largest clones take 15% to 20%. The sample here was whole blood, taken at baseline. The gene calls are TRBV29-1 and TRBJ2-1; weak D call: TRBD1 (5 bases). The TCR originated in an adult who was a healthcare worker with PCR-confirmed SARS-CoV-2 infection or an uninfected control (not recorded which). CDR3 in amino acids: CSVSQGGNYNEQFF. The CDR3 DNA reads as TGCAGCGTTTCCCAGGGTGGGAATTACAATGAGCAGTTCTTC.